A single sample gave rise to the 4 T cell receptor beta chains below, sequenced in a study of PD-L1 blockade in urothelial cancer. Measured with immunoSEQ multiplex PCR; TCRdb has only the in-frame clones, and not every one. The sample lists about 43,000 clones, 70% to 90% occurring once. This material consisted of PBMCs, taken around atezolizumab (anti-PD-L1) treatment. The receptor set was obtained from a woman aged 55-70 years with urothelial cancer.

The chain carries TRBV5-1 and TRBJ1-1; possibly TRBD1 for D (6 bases). Germline CDR1 reads SGHRS; CDR2 reads YFSETQ. Trimming shortened V by 0 bases and J by 4 bases, and 16 bases separated the two germline ends. The CDR3 covers 16 residues. The CDR3 spells CASSLAITDRATEAFF. CDR3 DNA: TGCGCCAGCAGCTTGGCTATTACGGACAGAGCCACTGAAGCTTTCTTT.

The V call is TRBV4-2, the J call TRBJ2-7, with 10 bases matching TRBD2. This CDR3 has 18 amino acids. Germline V gene lookup returns CDR1 LGHNA and CDR2 YNFKEQ. Trimming cost V 1 base and J 1 base; bases outside gene matches: 10. The CDR3: CASSQAGVAGGPSYEQYF. The DNA of the CDR3 is TGTGCCAGCAGCCAAGCGGGGGTAGCGGGGGGCCCTTCCTACGAGCAGTACTTC.

The V and J genes are TRBV4-3 and TRBJ2-5; perhaps TRBD2 as D (5 bases). Trimming removed 0 bases at V and 3 bases at J, with 17 bases between. The CDR3 contains 17 residues. Germline V CDR1 and CDR2: LGHNA, YSLEER. The chain's CDR3 is CASSQELLNPREETQYF. CDR3 sequence (DNA): TGCGCCAGCAGCCAAGAACTCTTAAATCCGAGGGAAGAGACCCAGTACTTC.

This clone was recorded once. The rearrangement uses TRBV10-3 and TRBJ1-1; 10 nucleotides match TRBD1. Germline-derived CDR1 and CDR2 are ENHRY and SYGVKD. This CDR3 has 15 residues. Unmatched junction bases numbered 5, after V lost 1 base and J lost 6 bases. The CDR3 DNA is TGTGCCATCAGTGAGTGGGGACAGGGGTTGGCTGAAGCTTTCTTT. Its protein is CAISEWGQGLAEAFF.